The TCR beta chain under discussion was sequenced for a study of CD8 T cells in ankylosing spondylitis. Study-wide points: Significantly higher representation of disease-linked clones was reported for matched ankylosing spondylitis synovial fluid. Previous work reported some of these motif variants in the synovial fluid and blood of reactive arthritis. Blood from ankylosing spondylitis patients appeared to carry a characteristic eight-variant TCR beta motif.

The count of this clonotype is one. Its specificity is not known. Using its own MiXCR run on the 5' RACE reads, TCRdb lists one record per CDR3 protein. In the table there are about 500,000 distinct CDR3 sequences, approximately 5% of which are singletons. This TCR derives from a male donor with ankylosing spondylitis. What was sequenced was blood, either unsorted or a sorted T cell fraction (not recorded which).

CDR3 nucleotide sequence: TGTGCCAGTACCCCCAGTGGAGATCTTTGGGCCTACGAGCAGTACTTC. Protein product: CASTPSGDLWAYEQYF. The V call is TRBV30, the J call TRBJ2-7; D is ambiguous. Germline V gene data show CDR1 as GTSNPN and CDR2 as SVGIG (reference sequence). The V gene lost 8 bases and the J gene lost 2 bases, with 25 bases spanning the gap. This CDR3 is built from 16 residues.